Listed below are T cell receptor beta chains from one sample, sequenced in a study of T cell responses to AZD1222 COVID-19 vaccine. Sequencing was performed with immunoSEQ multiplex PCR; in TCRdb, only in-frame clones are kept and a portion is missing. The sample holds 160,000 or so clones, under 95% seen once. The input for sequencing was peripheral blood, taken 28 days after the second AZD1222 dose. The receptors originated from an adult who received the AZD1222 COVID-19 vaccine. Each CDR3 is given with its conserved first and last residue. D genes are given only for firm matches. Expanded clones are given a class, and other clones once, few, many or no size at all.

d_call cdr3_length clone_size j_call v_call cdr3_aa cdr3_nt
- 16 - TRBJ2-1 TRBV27 CASSLLLDATPNEQFF TGTGCCAGCAGTCTCCTCCTTGACGCCACCCCCAATGAGCAGTTCTTC
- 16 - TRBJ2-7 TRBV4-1 CASSSPGRGVSYEQYF TGCGCCAGCAGCTCGCCGGGGAGAGGGGTCTCCTACGAGCAGTACTTC
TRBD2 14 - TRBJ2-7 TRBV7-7 CASSPLRGAYEQYF TGTGCCAGCAGCCCGCTCCGGGGGGCCTACGAGCAGTACTTC
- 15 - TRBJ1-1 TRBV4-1 CASGAGFGGITEAFF TGCGCCAGCGGGGCGGGTTTTGGGGGAATCACTGAAGCTTTCTTT
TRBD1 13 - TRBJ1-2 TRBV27 CASSFSPRQGVTF TGTGCCAGCAGTTTTTCGCCCCGACAGGGCGTCACCTTC
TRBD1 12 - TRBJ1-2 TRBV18 CASSSDRESYTF TGTGCCAGCTCATCAGACAGGGAGAGCTACACCTTC
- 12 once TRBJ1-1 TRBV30 CAWTGVGTEAFF TGTGCCTGGACAGGGGTAGGCACTGAAGCTTTCTTT
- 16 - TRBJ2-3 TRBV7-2 CASSLGSGWSTDTQYF TGTGCCAGCAGCTTAGGGTCAGGGTGGTCCACAGATACGCAGTATTTT
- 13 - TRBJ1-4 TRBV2 CASSFDRNEKLFF TGTGCCAGCAGTTTCGACAGGAACGAAAAACTGTTTTTT
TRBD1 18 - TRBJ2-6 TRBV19 CASSLWTGGPSGANVLTF TGTGCCAGTAGTCTATGGACAGGGGGACCCTCTGGGGCCAACGTCCTGACTTTC
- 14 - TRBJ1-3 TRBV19 CASTGTHPGNTIYF TGTGCCAGTACCGGGACCCACCCTGGAAACACCATATATTTT
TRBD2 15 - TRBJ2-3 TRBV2 CASPNPREGQDTQYF TGTGCCAGCCCAAACCCGCGGGAGGGCCAAGATACGCAGTATTTT
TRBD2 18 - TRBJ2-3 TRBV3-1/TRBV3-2 CASSQPGTSGSLTDTQYF TGTGCCAGCAGCCAACCCGGGACTAGCGGGAGTCTCACAGATACGCAGTATTTT
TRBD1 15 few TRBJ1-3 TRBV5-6 CASRTGQGTGNTIYF TGTGCCAGCAGAACGGGACAGGGTACGGGAAACACCATATATTTT
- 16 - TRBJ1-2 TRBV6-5 CASSYSTGRRSYGYTF TGTGCCAGCAGTTACTCTACCGGGAGGCGCTCGTATGGCTACACCTTC
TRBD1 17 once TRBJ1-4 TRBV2 CASSAGGLGATNEKLFF TGTGCCAGCAGTGCAGGGGGACTAGGCGCAACTAATGAAAAACTGTTTTTT
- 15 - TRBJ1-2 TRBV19 CASQLGPPFTSGYTF TGTGCCAGCCAGTTGGGGCCGCCATTTACTAGCGGCTACACCTTC
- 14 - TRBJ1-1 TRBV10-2 CASTRGGQSTEAFF TGCGCCAGCACAAGGGGGGGGCAGAGCACTGAAGCTTTCTTT
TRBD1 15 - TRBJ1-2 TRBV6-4 CASRGWTGDSYGYTF TGTGCCAGCAGGGGTTGGACAGGGGACAGCTATGGCTACACCTTC
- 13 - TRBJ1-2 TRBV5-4 CASSGRGLGGYTF TGTGCCAGCAGCGGCCGGGGACTAGGTGGCTACACCTTC
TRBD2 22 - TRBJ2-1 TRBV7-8 CASSQEVGLAGAGGFTDNEQFF TGTGCCAGCAGTCAAGAGGTGGGACTAGCGGGAGCCGGGGGTTTTACGGACAATGAGCAGTTCTTC
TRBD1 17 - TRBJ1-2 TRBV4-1 CASSQPGQLRSDQGYTF TGCGCCAGCAGCCAGCCGGGACAGTTGAGGTCTGATCAGGGCTACACCTTC
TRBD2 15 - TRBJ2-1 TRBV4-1 CASSQEKWREAPRFF TGCGCCAGCAGCCAAGAGAAGTGGCGGGAGGCCCCGCGGTTCTTC
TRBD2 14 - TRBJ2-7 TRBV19 CASSPGLAGYEQYF TGTGCCAGTAGTCCGGGACTAGCGGGATACGAGCAGTACTTC
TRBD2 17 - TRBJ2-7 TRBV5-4 CASSSIGASGSSYEQYF TGTGCCAGCAGCTCAATCGGGGCTAGCGGGAGTTCCTACGAGCAGTACTTC
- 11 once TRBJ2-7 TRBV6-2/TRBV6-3 CASSVPDEQYF TGTGCCAGCAGCGTTCCGGACGAGCAGTACTTC
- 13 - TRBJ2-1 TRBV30 CAWSVGLPGEQFF TGTGCCTGGAGTGTCGGCCTACCCGGTGAGCAGTTCTTC
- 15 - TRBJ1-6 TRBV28 CASSLETALNSPLHF TGTGCCAGCAGTTTAGAGACAGCCCTGAATTCACCCCTCCACTTT
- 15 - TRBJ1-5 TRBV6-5 CASRAPGGRDQPQHF TGTGCCAGCAGGGCCCCCGGGGGGAGGGATCAGCCCCAGCATTTT
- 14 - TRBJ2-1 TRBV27 CASSFSGIYNEQFF TGTGCCAGCAGTTTCTCCGGGATCTACAATGAGCAGTTCTTC
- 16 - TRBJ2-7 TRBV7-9 CASSFSSGGSGYEQYF TGTGCCAGCAGCTTTAGTTCTGGCGGATCAGGCTACGAGCAGTACTTC
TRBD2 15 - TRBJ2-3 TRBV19 CASSRASGTTDTQYF TGTGCCAGTAGTCGGGCTAGCGGGACCACAGATACGCAGTATTTT
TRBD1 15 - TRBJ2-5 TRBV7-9 CASSLGTGGSETQYF TGTGCCAGCAGCTTAGGAACAGGGGGCAGCGAGACCCAGTACTTC
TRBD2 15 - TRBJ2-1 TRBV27 CASSLRATSGHEQFF TGTGCCAGCAGTTTAAGGGCGACTAGCGGGCATGAGCAGTTCTTC
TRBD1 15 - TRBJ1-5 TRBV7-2 CASSSQGAGNQPQHF TGTGCCAGCAGCTCACAGGGGGCTGGGAATCAGCCCCAGCATTTT
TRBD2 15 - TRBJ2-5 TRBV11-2 CASSLGGTRQETQYF TGTGCCAGCAGCTTAGGGGGGACTAGACAAGAGACCCAGTACTTC
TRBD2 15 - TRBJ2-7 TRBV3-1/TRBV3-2 CASSQTSGTALDQYF TGTGCCAGCAGCCAGACTAGCGGGACCGCTCTCGATCAGTACTTC